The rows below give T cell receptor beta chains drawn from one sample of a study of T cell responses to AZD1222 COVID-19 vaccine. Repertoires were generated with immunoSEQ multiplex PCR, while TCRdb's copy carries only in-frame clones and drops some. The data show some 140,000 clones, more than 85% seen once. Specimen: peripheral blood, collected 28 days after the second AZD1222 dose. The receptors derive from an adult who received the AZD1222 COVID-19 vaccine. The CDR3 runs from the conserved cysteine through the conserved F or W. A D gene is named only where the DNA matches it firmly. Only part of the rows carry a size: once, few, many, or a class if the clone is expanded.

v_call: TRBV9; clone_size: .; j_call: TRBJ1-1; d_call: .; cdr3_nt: TGTGCCAGCAGCGGCCCCTCACAGGCGACTGAAGCTTTCTTT; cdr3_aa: CASSGPSQATEAFF
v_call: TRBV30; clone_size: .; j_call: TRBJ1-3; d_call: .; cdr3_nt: TGTGCCTGGAGTCAGATCTCTGGAAACACCATATATTTT; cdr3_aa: CAWSQISGNTIYF
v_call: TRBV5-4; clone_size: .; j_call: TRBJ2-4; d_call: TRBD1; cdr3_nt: TGTGCCAGCAGCTCAGGACAGGGGCTTGAAAACATTCAGTACTTC; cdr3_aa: CASSSGQGLENIQYF
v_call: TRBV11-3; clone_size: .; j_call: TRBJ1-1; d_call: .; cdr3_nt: TGTGCCAGCAGCCCCTTGGGGGTGCCGAACACTGAAGCTTTCTTT; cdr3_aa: CASSPLGVPNTEAFF
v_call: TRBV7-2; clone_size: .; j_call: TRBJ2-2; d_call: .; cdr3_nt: TGTGCCAGCAGCTTAGGAGGGGGAAGTGTCGGGGAGCTGTTTTTT; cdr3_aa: CASSLGGGSVGELFF
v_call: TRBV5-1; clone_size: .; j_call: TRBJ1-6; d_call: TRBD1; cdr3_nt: TGCGCCAGCAGCGGGGGACAGGGGGCGATGAATTCACCCCTCCACTTT; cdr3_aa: CASSGGQGAMNSPLHF
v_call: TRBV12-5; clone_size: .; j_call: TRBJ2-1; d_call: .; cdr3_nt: TGTGCTAGTGCCATCGGGGAGGCGGTTGAGCAGTTCTTC; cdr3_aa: CASAIGEAVEQFF
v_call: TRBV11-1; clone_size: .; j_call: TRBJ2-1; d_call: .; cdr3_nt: TGTGCCAGCAGCTCTCTGGACAGTTCCTACAATGAGCAGTTCTTC; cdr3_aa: CASSSLDSSYNEQFF
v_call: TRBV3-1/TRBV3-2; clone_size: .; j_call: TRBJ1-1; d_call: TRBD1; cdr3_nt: TGTGCCAGCAGCCTGGGACAGGGGAGTACTGAAGCTTTCTTT; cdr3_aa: CASSLGQGSTEAFF
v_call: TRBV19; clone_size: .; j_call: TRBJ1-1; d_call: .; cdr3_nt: TGTGCCAGTAGTGACGGGGGGCTCACTGAAGCTTTCTTT; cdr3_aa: CASSDGGLTEAFF
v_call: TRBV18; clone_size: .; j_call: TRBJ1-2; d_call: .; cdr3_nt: TGTGCCAGCTCACGGTCGGTAGACAGCGGCTACACCTTC; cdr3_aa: CASSRSVDSGYTF
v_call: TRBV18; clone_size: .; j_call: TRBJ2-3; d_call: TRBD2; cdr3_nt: TGTGCCAGCTCACCACGATTCCCAATAACTATTTCGGGAGGGGGAACAGATACGCAGTATTTT; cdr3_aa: CASSPRFPITISGGGTDTQYF
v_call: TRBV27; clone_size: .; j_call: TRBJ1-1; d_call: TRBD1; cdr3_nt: TGTGCCAGCAGTCAGCTGACAGGGGGAAACACTGAAGCTTTCTTT; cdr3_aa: CASSQLTGGNTEAFF
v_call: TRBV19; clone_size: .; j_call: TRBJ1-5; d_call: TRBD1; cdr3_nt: TGTGCCAGTAGCACCGGGACAGGGGTTGCTCAGCCCCAGCATTTT; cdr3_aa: CASSTGTGVAQPQHF
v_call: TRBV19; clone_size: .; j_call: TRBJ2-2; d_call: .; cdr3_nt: TGTGCCAGTAGTCCCTTCCCCGGGGCCGGGGAGCTGTTTTTT; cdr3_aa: CASSPFPGAGELFF
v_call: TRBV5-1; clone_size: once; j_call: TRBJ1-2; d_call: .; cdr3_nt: TGCGCCAGCAGCTTGGGGGAGGGCTATGGCTACACCTTC; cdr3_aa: CASSLGEGYGYTF
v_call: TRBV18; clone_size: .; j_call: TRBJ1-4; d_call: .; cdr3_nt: TGTGCCAGCTCACCACAGGAGCACGGGATTAATGAAAAACTGTTTTTT; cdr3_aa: CASSPQEHGINEKLFF
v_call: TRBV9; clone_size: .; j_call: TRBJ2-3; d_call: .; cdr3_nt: TGTGCCAGCAGCGTCTGGGCGGAGCCAGATACGCAGTATTTT; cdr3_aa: CASSVWAEPDTQYF
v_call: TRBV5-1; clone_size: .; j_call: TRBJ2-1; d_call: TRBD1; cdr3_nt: TGCGCCAGCAGCTTGACGACAGGGAATATTGGTGAGCAGTTCTTC; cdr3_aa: CASSLTTGNIGEQFF
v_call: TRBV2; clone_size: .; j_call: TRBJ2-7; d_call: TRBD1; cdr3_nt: TGTGCCAGCAGTGGACAGGGTGTCGACGAGCAGTACTTC; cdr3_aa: CASSGQGVDEQYF
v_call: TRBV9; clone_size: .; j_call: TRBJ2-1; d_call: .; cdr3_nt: TGTGCCAGCAGCGTAGATAGCCGCTCCTACAATGAGCAGTTCTTC; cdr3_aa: CASSVDSRSYNEQFF
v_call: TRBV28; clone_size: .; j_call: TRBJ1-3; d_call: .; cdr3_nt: TGTGCCAGCAGTTTAGATTTTTCCAGGGGAAACACCATATATTTT; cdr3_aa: CASSLDFSRGNTIYF
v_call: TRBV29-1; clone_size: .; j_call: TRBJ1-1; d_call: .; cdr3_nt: TGCAGCGTTGGGCAGAACACTGAAGCTTTCTTT; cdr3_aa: CSVGQNTEAFF
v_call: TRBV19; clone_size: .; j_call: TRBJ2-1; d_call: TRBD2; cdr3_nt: TGTGCCAGTAGTATGGCCGGGACTAGCGGCCACAATGAGCAGTTCTTC; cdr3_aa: CASSMAGTSGHNEQFF
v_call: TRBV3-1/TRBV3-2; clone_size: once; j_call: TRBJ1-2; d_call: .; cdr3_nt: TGTGCCAGCAGCCAAGGGGCCGCGGCTTCTAACTATGGCTACACCTTC; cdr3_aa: CASSQGAAASNYGYTF
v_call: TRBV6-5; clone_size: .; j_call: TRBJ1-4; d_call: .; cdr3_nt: TGTGCCAGCAGGGCGCCGGGACCGCGGAGAGGACTGTTTTTT; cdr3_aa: CASRAPGPRRGLFF
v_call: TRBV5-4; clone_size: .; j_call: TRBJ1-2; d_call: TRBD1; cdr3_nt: TGTGCCAGCAGCTTGGGTCGACAGGGCCCTAATAGCGGCTACACCTTC; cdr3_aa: CASSLGRQGPNSGYTF
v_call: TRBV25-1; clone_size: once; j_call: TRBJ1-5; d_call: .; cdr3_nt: TGTGCCAGCAGTGAACCCGGGGGTGCGCAGCCCCAGCATTTT; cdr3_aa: CASSEPGGAQPQHF
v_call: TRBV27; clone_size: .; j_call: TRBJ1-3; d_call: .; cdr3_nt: TGTGCCAGCAGAAGAACACTTGGAAACACCATATATTTT; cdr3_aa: CASRRTLGNTIYF
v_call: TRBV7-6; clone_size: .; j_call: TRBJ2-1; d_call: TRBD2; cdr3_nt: TGTGCCAGCAGCTCCGGGACTAGCGGGCCTTACAATGAGCAGTTCTTC; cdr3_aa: CASSSGTSGPYNEQFF
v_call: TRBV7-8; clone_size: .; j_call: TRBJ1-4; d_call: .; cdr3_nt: TGTGCCAGCAGCTCCACGTACCTAGCTAATGAAAAACTGTTTTTT; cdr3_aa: CASSSTYLANEKLFF
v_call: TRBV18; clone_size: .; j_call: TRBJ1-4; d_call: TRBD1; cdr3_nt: TGTGCCAGCTCCACCACGTGGCAGGGGGCAGCAACTAATGAAAAACTGTTTTTT; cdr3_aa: CASSTTWQGAATNEKLFF
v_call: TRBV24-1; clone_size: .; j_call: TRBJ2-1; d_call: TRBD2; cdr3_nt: TGTGCCACCAGTCTAAGCGGGAGGCGTTATGAGCAGTTCTTC; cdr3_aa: CATSLSGRRYEQFF
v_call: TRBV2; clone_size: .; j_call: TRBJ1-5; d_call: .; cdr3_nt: TGTGCCAGCAGCCGCAACAGGGAAGGTCAGCCCCAGCATTTT; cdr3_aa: CASSRNREGQPQHF
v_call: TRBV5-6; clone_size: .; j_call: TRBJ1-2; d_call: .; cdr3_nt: TGTGCCAGCAGCCGGGGCTTTGGCTACACCTTC; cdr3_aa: CASSRGFGYTF